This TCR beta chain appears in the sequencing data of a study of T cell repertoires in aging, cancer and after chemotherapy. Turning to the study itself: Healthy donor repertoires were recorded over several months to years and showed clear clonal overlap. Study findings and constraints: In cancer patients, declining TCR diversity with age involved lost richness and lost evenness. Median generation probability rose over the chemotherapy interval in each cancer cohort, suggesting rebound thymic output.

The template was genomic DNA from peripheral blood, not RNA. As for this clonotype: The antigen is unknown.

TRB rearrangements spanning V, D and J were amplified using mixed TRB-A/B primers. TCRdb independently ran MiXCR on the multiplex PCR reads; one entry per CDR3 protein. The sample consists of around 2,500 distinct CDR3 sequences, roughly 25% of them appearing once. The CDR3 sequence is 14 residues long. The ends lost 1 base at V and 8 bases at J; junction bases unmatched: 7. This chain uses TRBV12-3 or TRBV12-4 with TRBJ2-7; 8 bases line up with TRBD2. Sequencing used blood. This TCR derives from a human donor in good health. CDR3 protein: CASSLEAGESKQYF. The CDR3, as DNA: TGTGCCAGCAGTTTAGAAGCGGGGGAATCCAAGCAGTACTTC.